One sample yielded the 24 T cell receptor beta chains listed below, sequenced in a study of blood T cell repertoires in COVID-19. Sequencing was performed with immunoSEQ multiplex PCR; in TCRdb, only in-frame clones are kept and a portion is missing. The sample carries around 280,000 clones, more than 75% recorded once. Sequenced input: peripheral blood. The receptors derive from a man between 70 and 80 years old with acute or convalescent COVID-19.

In DNA, the CDR3 is TGTGCCAGCGGCCCAGGACAGGCAAGCAATCAGCCCCAGCATTTT. This encodes CASGPGQASNQPQHF. The chain recombines TRBV28 with TRBJ1-5, with TRBD1 matching over 7 bases. The CDR3 contains 15 residues. V was pared by 8 bases and J by 1 base, with 8 bases of the junction left unmatched. Germline V CDR1 and CDR2: MDHEN, SYDVKM. The entire variable domain, with the rest obtained from reference TRBV28 and TRBJ1-5, is as follows: DVKVTQSSRYLVKRTGEKVFLECVQDMDHENMFWYRQDPGLGLRLIYFSYDVKMKEKGDIPEGYSVSREKKERFSLILESASTNQTSMYLCASGPGQASNQPQHFGDGTRLSIL.

This clone was found once. CDR3: CASIWGDGYTF. For the CDR3, the DNA is TGTGCCAGCATTTGGGGAGATGGCTACACCTTC. This chain uses TRBV9 with TRBJ1-2, with D uncertain. The CDR3 is made up of 11 amino acids. V was clipped by 6 bases and J by 6 bases, with 9 bases between them. Germline-derived CDR1 and CDR2 are SGDLS and YYNGEE.

The CDR3 sequence is CASSQGQGKGEQFF. As DNA, the CDR3 is TGTGCCAGCAGCCAGGGACAGGGTAAAGGTGAGCAGTTCTTC. The genes are TRBV14 and TRBJ2-1; 9 nucleotides line up with TRBD1. CDR3 size: 14 residues. CDR1 SGHDN and CDR2 FVKESK come from the germline V gene. Germline trimming cut 3 bases from V and 9 bases from J; bases unmatched to any gene: 6.

The chain is built from TRBV19 and TRBJ2-5, with 8 bases lining up with TRBD2. V shed 10 bases and J 5 bases; nucleotides not matched to a gene: 12. Germline V gives CDR1 LNHDA, CDR2 SQIVND (reference sequence). The CDR3 spans 14 residues. The CDR3 DNA is TGTGCCACCAAAATTAGCGGGGCGGGGGAGACCCAGTACTTC. It codes for CATKISGAGETQYF.

The chain is built from TRBV30 and TRBJ2-3, with 10 bases matching TRBD2. The trim removed 2 bases at V and 4 bases at J, leaving 6 bases unmatched. The CDR3 totals 15 residues. Germline CDR1 GTSNPN, CDR2 SVGIG (reference sequence). The CDR3 sequence is CAWSQRGGFPDTQYF. CDR3 sequence (DNA): TGTGCCTGGAGTCAGCGGGGGGGCTTTCCAGATACGCAGTATTTT.

The chain carries TRBV5-1 and TRBJ2-1; a weak D match, TRBD2 (5 bases). V was pared by 3 bases and J by 4 bases, with 17 bases between. CDR1 is SGHRS, CDR2 YFSETQ, per germline. The CDR3 runs 16 residues. The CDR3 DNA is TGCGCCAGCAGCTCCGGAGGAGGAAGGTCGTACAATGAGCAGTTCTTC. Amino acids: CASSSGGGRSYNEQFF.

The rearrangement joins TRBV19 to TRBJ1-5, with 7 bases identical to TRBD1. This CDR3 comprises 17 residues. The V gene's germline CDR1 is LNHDA and CDR2 SQIVND (reference sequence). J gave up 1 base and V 3 bases, and 9 bases lay outside the gene matches. CDR3 sequence (DNA): TGTGCCAGTAGTATCCTCACAGGGGCAAAAAGCAATCAGCCCCAGCATTTT. Its protein product is CASSILTGAKSNQPQHF.

This chain links TRBV9 with TRBJ2-7; a weak D match, TRBD2 (5 bases). The length of the CDR3 is 15 residues. Germline CDR1 is SGDLS and CDR2 is YYNGEE. Trimming removed 4 bases from V and 2 bases from J, with 16 bases in between. In DNA, the CDR3 is TGTGCCAGCAGCCCGACCCCGGGGTCGACCTACGAGCAGTACTTC. Protein sequence: CASSPTPGSTYEQYF.

This chain joins TRBV3-1 (or the pseudogene TRBV3-2) and TRBJ2-3, with 7 positions matching TRBD1. CDR3 length equals 15 residues. The germline V gene has CDR1 LGHDT and CDR2 YNNKEL (reference sequence). The trim removed 7 bases at V and 0 bases at J, leaving 7 bases unmatched. CDR3 nucleotides: TGTGCCAGCATGCCCGACAGGGATAGCACAGATACGCAGTATTTT. Its translation is CASMPDRDSTDTQYF.

V and J are TRBV11-2 and TRBJ2-3, with D possibly TRBD2 on 5 matching bases. V was clipped by 8 bases and J by 8 bases, with 11 bases between them. There are 11 residues in the CDR3. Germline loops: CDR1 SGHAT, CDR2 FQNNGV. The CDR3, as DNA: TGTGCCAGCCGGGGTACGGTTACGCAGTATTTT. Its protein is CASRGTVTQYF.

The rearrangement joins TRBV5-1 to TRBJ1-1, with a weak D call TRBD1 (6 bases). The CDR3 runs 15 residues. The V and J ends lost 4 bases and 0 bases respectively, with 13 bases between them. Germline V lookup: CDR1 SGHRS, CDR2 YFSETQ. The CDR3 DNA reads as TGCGCCAGCAGCCTCGGGACACCAATGAACACTGAAGCTTTCTTT. It is translated as CASSLGTPMNTEAFF.

This chain connects TRBV29-1 to TRBJ2-3, with 10 bases matching TRBD1. This CDR3 contains 16 residues. Germline V gene data show CDR1 as SQVTM and CDR2 as ANQGSEA. The ends lost 5 bases at V and 5 bases at J; junction bases unmatched: 13. The DNA of the CDR3 is TGCAGCGTTTTATTTACCGGGACAGGGGCGGTAGATACGCAGTATTTT. Its protein product is CSVLFTGTGAVDTQYF.

The rearrangement links TRBV5-6 to TRBJ1-2; D is unclear. Germline-derived CDR1 and CDR2 are SGHDT and YYEEEE. The CDR3 extends over 14 amino acids. The germline V and J ends were trimmed by 8 bases and 6 bases, with 20 bases remaining between them. The CDR3 DNA is TGTGCCAGTCAATTGTGGGAGTCGGTGGATGGCTACACCTTC. Encoded protein: CASQLWESVDGYTF.

The rearrangement links TRBV7-3 to TRBJ2-1; D is perhaps TRBD2 (5 bases). This CDR3 is built from 15 residues. Germline loops: CDR1 SGHTA, CDR2 FQGTGA. Between the trimmed V and J ends, which lost 2 bases and 8 bases, there was a span of 16 bases. CDR3 nucleotides: TGTGCCAGCAGCTTAGGCCCCTCTGGGGAGCATGAGCAGTTCTTC. Translation: CASSLGPSGEHEQFF.

The chain links TRBV19 to TRBJ1-3, with no clear D. There are 12 residues in the CDR3. Trimming removed 4 bases at V and 2 bases at J, with 3 bases between. Germline lookup yields CDR1 LNHDA and CDR2 SQIVND (reference sequence). The CDR3 sequence is CASSTAGNTIYF. The CDR3 DNA follows: TGTGCCAGTAGTACGGCTGGAAACACCATATATTTT.

This chain connects TRBV24-1 to TRBJ2-1; 8 positions match TRBD1. The V segment lost 4 bases and the J segment 2 bases; nucleotides outside the gene matches: 6. The CDR3 is 16 amino acids. In germline, CDR1 is KGHDR, CDR2 SFDVKD. The CDR3 sequence is CATSEGRGLPYNEQFF. The CDR3 DNA is TGTGCCACCAGTGAGGGCAGGGGGCTCCCCTACAATGAGCAGTTCTTC.

The chain combines TRBV28 with TRBJ1-2, with D uncertain. V was clipped by 3 bases and J by 3 bases, with 8 bases between them. Per the germline V gene, CDR1 is MDHEN and CDR2 is SYDVKM. CDR3 length equals 13 residues. CDR3 loop: CASSFRTDYGYTF. The DNA of the CDR3 is TGTGCCAGCAGTTTTAGAACAGACTATGGCTACACCTTC.

The chain couples TRBV5-5 to TRBJ2-7; the match to TRBD2 covers 13 bases. The CDR3 has 15 amino acids. The junction had 4 bases not matched to a gene; V was cut back by 4 bases and J by 3 bases. Germline lookup yields CDR1 SGHKS and CDR2 YYEKEE (reference sequence). Here the CDR3 DNA reads TGTGCCAGCAGCATAGGACTAGCGGGAGACTACGAGCAGTACTTC. Translation gives CASSIGLAGDYEQYF.

The V gene is TRBV6-5, the J gene TRBJ2-3; 10 positions match TRBD2. CDR3 length: 16 amino acids. V lost 1 base and J lost 3; bases outside the gene matches: 4. Germline V lookup: CDR1 MNHEY, CDR2 SVGAGI. The CDR3 sequence is CASSYLSGRGTDTQYF. The CDR3 DNA follows: TGTGCCAGCAGTTACTTGAGCGGGAGGGGGACAGATACGCAGTATTTT.

The V gene is TRBV2, the J gene TRBJ2-7; no firm D call. Germline values: CDR1 SNHLY, CDR2 FYNNEI. Trimming took 3 bases from V and 2 from J, leaving 11 bases between them. The length of the CDR3 is 14 residues. The CDR3, as DNA: TGTGCCAGCAGTGAGATAGCTGGTGCCTACGAGCAGTACTTC. This gives the protein CASSEIAGAYEQYF.

The V gene is TRBV6-2 or TRBV6-3, the J gene TRBJ1-2, with 7 nucleotides matching TRBD1. The CDR3 loop spans 13 amino acids. CDR1 MNHEY and CDR2 SVGEGT come from the germline V gene. The trim removed 6 bases at V and 5 bases at J, leaving 6 bases unmatched. CDR3 DNA: TGTGCCAGCAGCCGGGGACAGTTTTATGGCTACACCTTC. Translated, it gives CASSRGQFYGYTF.

J is TRBJ1-6 and V is TRBV5-1; unclear D gene. The V end was cut by 0 bases, the J end by 12 bases, with 10 bases between. The CDR3 extends over 13 amino acids. Germline values: CDR1 SGHRS, CDR2 YFSETQ. CDR3 residues: CASSLDPEGPLHF. In DNA, the CDR3 is TGCGCCAGCAGCTTGGATCCGGAGGGACCCCTCCACTTT.

The V call is TRBV4-1, the J call TRBJ2-5; tentative D call: TRBD1 (6 bases). V was cut by 3 bases and J by 2 bases, with 19 bases left in between. The CDR3 consists of 17 residues. Looked up from germline, CDR1 is MGHRA and CDR2 is YSYEKL. CDR3 sequence: CASSHSRFGGSQETQYF. CDR3 bases: TGCGCCAGCAGCCATTCTCGTTTTGGGGGCTCTCAAGAGACCCAGTACTTC.

V usage is TRBV10-3 and J usage is TRBJ1-2, with 8 positions matching TRBD1. Trimming removed 0 bases from V and 4 bases from J; junction bases left unmatched: 7. Germline V gene lookup returns CDR1 ENHRY and CDR2 SYGVKD. The CDR3 sequence is 16 residues long. CDR3 DNA sequence: TGTGCCATCAGTGAGTCGTACAGGACAGGGTCCTATGGCTACACCTTC. Its protein is CAISESYRTGSYGYTF.